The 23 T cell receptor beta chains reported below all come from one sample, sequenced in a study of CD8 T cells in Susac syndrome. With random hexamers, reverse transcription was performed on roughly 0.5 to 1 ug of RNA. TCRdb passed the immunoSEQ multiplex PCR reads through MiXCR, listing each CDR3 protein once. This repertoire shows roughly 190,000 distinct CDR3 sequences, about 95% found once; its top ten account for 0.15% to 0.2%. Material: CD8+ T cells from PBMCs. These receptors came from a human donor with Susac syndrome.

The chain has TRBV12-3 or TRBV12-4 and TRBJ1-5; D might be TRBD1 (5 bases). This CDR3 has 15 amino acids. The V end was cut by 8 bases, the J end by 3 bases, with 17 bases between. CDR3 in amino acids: CASRPSRADNQPQHF. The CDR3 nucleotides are TGTGCCAGCCGTCCCAGCAGGGCCGACAATCAGCCCCAGCATTTT.

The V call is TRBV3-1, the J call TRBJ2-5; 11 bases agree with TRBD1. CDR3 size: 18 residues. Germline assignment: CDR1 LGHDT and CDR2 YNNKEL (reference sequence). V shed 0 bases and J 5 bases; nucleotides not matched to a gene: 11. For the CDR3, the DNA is TGTGCCAGCAGCCAAGACCAGCGGGGACAGGGGGTAAGGGAGACCCAGTACTTC. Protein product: CASSQDQRGQGVRETQYF.

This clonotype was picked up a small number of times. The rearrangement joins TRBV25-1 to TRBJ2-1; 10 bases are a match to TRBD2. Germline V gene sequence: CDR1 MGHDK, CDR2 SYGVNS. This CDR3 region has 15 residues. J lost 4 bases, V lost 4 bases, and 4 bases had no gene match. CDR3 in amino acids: CASSVGTSAYNEQFF. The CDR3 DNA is TGTGCCAGCAGTGTCGGGACTAGCGCATACAATGAGCAGTTCTTC.

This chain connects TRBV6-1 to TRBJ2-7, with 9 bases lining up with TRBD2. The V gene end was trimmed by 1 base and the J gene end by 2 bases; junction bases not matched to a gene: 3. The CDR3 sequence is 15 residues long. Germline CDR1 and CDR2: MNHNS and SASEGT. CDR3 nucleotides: TGTGCCAGCAGTGAAGTTAGCGGGAGCCCCTACGAGCAGTACTTC. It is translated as CASSEVSGSPYEQYF.

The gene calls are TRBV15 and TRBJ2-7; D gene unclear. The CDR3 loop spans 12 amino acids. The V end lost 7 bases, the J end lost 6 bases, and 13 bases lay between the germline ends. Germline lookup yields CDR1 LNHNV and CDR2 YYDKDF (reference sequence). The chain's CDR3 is CATNNPGGEQYF. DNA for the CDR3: TGTGCCACCAACAACCCTGGTGGCGAGCAGTACTTC. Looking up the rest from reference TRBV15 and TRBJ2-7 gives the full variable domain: DAMVIQNPRYQVTQFGKPVTLSCSQTLNHNVMYWYQQKSSQAPKLLFHYYDKDFNNEADTPDNFQSRRPNTSFCFLDIRSPGLGDTAMYLCATNNPGGEQYFGPGTRLTVT.

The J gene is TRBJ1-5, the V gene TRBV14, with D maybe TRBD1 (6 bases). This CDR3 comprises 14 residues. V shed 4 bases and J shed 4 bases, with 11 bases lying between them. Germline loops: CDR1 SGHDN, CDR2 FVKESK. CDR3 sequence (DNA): TGTGCCAGCAGCCCTCCAGGGGTAAATCAGCCCCAGCATTTT. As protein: CASSPPGVNQPQHF.

The CDR3 reads CASSEGAAPYNEQFF. As DNA, the CDR3 is TGTGCCAGCAGTGAAGGGGCGGCCCCCTACAATGAGCAGTTCTTC. The chain joins TRBV2 to TRBJ2-1; D remains unclear. V dropped 1 base and J dropped 2 bases, with 9 bases sitting between them. Germline-derived CDR1 and CDR2 are SNHLY and FYNNEI. CDR3 length: 15 residues.

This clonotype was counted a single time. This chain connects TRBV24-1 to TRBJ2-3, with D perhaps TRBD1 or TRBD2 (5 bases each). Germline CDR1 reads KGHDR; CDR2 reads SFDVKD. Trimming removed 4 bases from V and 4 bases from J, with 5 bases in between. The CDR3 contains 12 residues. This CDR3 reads CATSEGADTQYF. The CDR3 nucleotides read TGTGCCACCAGTGAGGGGGCAGATACGCAGTATTTT.

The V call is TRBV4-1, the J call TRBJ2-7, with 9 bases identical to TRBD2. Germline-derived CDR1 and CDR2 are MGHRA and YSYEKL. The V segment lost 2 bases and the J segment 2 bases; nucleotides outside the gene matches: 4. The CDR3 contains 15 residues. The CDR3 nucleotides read TGCGCCAGCAGCCAACTAGCGGGGCGTACCTACGAGCAGTACTTC. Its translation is CASSQLAGRTYEQYF.

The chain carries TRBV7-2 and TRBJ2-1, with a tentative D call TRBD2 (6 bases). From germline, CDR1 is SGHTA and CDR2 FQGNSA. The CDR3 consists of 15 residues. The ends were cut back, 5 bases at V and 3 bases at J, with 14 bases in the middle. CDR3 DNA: TGTGCCAGCAGCCCCCGCCCTAGCGACTACAATGAGCAGTTCTTC. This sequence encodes CASSPRPSDYNEQFF.

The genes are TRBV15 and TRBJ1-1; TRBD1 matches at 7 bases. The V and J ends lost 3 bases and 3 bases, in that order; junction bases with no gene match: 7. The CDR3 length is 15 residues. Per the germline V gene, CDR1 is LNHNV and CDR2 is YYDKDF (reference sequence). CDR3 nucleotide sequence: TGTGCCACCAGCAGGGGAACAGGGGAGGACACTGAAGCTTTCTTT. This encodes CATSRGTGEDTEAFF.

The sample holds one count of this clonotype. This CDR3 is CASSLREIETQYF. CDR3 sequence (DNA): TGTGCCAGCAGTTTAAGGGAAATAGAGACCCAGTACTTC. The V call is TRBV28, the J call TRBJ2-5; no clear D. The germline CDR1 and CDR2 sequences are MDHEN and SYDVKM. There are 13 residues in the CDR3. V was shortened by 2 bases and J by 4 bases, with 8 bases between the two germline ends.

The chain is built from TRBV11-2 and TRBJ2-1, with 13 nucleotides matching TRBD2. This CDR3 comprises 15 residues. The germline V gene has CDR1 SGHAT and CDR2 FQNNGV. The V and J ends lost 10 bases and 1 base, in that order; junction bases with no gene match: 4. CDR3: CAIPGLAGSYNEQFF. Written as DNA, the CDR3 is TGTGCCATCCCGGGACTAGCGGGGTCCTACAATGAGCAGTTCTTC.

CDR3: CASTFMDLTGELFF. CDR3 sequence (DNA): TGTGCCAGCACCTTCATGGACCTCACCGGGGAGCTGTTTTTT. This chain uses TRBV6-5 with TRBJ2-2; the D is unclear. CDR3 length: 14 amino acids. The V gene lost 7 bases and the J gene lost 4 bases, with 13 bases spanning the gap. The germline V gene has CDR1 MNHEY and CDR2 SVGAGI.

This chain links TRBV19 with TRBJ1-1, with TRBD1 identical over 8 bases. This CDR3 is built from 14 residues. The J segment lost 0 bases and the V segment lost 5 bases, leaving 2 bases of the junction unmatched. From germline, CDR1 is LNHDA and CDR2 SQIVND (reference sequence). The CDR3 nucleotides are TGTGCCAGTAGTCAGGGGGCTATGAACACTGAAGCTTTCTTT. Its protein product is CASSQGAMNTEAFF.

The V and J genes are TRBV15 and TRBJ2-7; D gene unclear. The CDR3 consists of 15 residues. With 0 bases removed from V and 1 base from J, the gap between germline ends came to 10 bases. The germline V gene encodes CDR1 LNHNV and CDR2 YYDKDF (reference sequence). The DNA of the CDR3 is TGTGCCACCAGCAGAGAGGCGGACCCATCCTACGAGCAGTACTTC. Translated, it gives CATSREADPSYEQYF. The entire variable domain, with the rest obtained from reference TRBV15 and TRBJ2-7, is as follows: DAMVIQNPRYQVTQFGKPVTLSCSQTLNHNVMYWYQQKSSQAPKLLFHYYDKDFNNEADTPDNFQSRRPNTSFCFLDIRSPGLGDTAMYLCATSREADPSYEQYFGPGTRLTVT.

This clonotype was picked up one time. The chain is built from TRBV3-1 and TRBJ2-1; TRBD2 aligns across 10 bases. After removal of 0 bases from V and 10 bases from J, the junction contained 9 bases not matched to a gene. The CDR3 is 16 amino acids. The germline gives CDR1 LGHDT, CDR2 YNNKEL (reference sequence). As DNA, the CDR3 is TGTGCCAGCAGCCAAGATGTAAGCGGGAGGGCAAGGGAGCAGTTCTTC. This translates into CASSQDVSGRAREQFF.

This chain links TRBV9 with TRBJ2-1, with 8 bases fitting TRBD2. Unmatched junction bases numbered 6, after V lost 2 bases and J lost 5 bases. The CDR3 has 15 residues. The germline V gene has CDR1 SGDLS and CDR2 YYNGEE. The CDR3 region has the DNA TGTGCCAGCAGCGTTGGGCGGGAGGCCGACAATGAGCAGTTCTTC. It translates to CASSVGREADNEQFF.

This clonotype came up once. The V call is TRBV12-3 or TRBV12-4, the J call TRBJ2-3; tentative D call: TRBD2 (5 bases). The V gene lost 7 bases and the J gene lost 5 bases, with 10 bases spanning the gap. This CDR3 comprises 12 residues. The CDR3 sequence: CASNRGVDTQYF. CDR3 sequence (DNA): TGTGCCAGCAACCGGGGTGTAGATACGCAGTATTTT.

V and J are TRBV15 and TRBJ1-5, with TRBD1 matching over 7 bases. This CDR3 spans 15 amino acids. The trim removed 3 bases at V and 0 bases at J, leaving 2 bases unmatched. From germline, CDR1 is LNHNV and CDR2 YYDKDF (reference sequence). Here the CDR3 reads CATSRDRYSNQPQHF. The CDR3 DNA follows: TGTGCCACCAGCAGGGACAGGTATAGCAATCAGCCCCAGCATTTT.

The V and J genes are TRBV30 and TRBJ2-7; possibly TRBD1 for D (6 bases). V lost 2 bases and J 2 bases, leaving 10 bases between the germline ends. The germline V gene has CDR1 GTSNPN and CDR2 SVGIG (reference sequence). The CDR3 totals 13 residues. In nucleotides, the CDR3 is TGTGCCTGGAGTCTCGGACAGACCTACGAGCAGTACTTC. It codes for CAWSLGQTYEQYF.

CDR3 sequence reads: CSVEDRGAYNEQFF. DNA of the CDR3: TGCAGCGTTGAAGACAGGGGGGCCTACAATGAGCAGTTCTTC. The chain joins TRBV29-1 to TRBJ2-1; D is perhaps TRBD1 (7 bases). CDR1 and CDR2 from the germline V gene are SQVTM and ANQGSEA. Trimming took off 0 bases at V and 2 bases at J, with 8 bases between the two ends. The CDR3 is 14 amino acids.

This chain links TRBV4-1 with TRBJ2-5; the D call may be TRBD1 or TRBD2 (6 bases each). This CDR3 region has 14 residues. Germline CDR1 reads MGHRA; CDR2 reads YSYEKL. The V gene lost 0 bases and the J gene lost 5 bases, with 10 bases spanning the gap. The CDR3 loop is CASSQDGGRETQYF. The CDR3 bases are TGCGCCAGCAGCCAAGATGGGGGGCGCGAGACCCAGTACTTC.